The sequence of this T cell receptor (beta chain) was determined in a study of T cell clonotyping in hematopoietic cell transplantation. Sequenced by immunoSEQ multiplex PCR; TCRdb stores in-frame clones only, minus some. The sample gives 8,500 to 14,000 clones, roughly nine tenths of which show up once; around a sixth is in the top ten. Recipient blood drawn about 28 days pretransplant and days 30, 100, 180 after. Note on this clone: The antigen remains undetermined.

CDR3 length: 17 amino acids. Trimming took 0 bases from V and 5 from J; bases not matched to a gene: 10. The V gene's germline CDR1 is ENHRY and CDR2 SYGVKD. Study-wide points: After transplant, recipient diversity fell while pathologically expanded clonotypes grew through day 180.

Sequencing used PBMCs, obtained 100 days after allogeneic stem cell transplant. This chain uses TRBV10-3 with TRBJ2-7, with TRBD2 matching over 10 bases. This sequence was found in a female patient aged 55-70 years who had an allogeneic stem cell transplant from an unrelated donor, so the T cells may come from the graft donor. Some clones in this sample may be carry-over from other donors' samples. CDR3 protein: CAISESGSGRARDEQYF. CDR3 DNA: TGTGCCATCAGTGAGTCGGGAAGCGGGAGGGCCCGGGACGAGCAGTACTTC.